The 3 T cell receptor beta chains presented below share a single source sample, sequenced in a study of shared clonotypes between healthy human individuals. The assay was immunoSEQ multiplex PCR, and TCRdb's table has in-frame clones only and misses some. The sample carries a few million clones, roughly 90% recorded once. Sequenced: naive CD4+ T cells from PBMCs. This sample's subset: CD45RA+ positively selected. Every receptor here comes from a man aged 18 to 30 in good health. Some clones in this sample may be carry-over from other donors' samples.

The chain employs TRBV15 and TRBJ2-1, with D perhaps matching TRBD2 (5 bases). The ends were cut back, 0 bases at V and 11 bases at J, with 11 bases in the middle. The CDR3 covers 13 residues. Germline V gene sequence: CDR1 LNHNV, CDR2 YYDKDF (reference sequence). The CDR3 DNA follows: TGTGCCACCAGCAGAGATGAGGGAGAGAAGCAGTTCTTC. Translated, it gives CATSRDEGEKQFF.

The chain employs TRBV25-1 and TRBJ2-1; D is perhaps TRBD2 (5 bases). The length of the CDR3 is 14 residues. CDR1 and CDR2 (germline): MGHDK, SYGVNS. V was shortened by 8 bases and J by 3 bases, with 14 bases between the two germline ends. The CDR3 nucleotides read TGTGCCAGCGGAAGGTTAGGGAGCTACAATGAGCAGTTCTTC. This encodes CASGRLGSYNEQFF.

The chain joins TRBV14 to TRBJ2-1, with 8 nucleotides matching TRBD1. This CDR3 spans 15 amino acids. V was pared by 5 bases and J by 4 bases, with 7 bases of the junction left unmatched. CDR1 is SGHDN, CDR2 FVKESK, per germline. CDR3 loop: CASSSQGTGYNEQFF. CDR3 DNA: TGTGCCAGCAGCTCACAGGGGACAGGTTACAATGAGCAGTTCTTC.